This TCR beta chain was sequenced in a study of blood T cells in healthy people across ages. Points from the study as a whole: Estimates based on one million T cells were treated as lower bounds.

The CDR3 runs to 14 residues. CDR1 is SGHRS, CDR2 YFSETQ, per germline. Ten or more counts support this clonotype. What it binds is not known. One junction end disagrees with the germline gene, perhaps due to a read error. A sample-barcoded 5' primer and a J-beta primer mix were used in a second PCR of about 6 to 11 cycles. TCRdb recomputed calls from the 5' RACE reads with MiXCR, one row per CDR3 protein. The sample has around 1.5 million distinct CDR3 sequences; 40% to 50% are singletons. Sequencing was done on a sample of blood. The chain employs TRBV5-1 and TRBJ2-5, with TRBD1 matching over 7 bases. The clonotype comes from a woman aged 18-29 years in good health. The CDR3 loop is CASSLGTAQETQYF. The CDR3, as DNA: TGTGCCAGCAGCTTAGGGACAGCCCAAGAGACCCAGTACTTC. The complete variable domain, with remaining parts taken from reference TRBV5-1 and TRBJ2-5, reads KAGVTQTPRYLIKTRGQQVTLSCSPISGHRSVSWYQQTPGQGLQFLFEYFSETQRNKGNFPGRFSGRQFSNSRSEMNVSTLELGDSALYLCASSLGTAQETQYFGPGTRLLVL.